Given below is one TCR beta chain in context. What it recognizes is unknown. This sample was included in a study of Tregs in tolerant kidney transplant recipients. Study-level findings and limits: Donor-specific Treg expansion exceeded global Treg expansion in tolerant patients, suggesting antigen drive.

The nonmyeloablative bone marrow transplants came from related graft donors, with transient mixed chimerism. The repertoire was sequenced with immunoSEQ multiplex PCR; TCRdb's copy has only in-frame clones and lacks some. This table holds roughly 64,000 clones, approximately 89% found once. The specimen was CD4+ T cells from blood (PBMCs), collected 6 months after the transplant. This sequence originates from a human patient who received a combined kidney and bone marrow transplant. The graft donor may have given rise to some T cells.

CDR3 loop: CASSPLTGLGGPEAFF. In DNA form, the CDR3 reads TGTGCCAGCTCACCACTCACAGGGTTAGGCGGGCCTGAAGCTTTCTTT. The rearrangement uses TRBV18 and TRBJ1-1, with TRBD1 as a possible D gene (6 bases). Germline lookup yields CDR1 KGHSH and CDR2 LQKENI. The CDR3 is 16 amino acids. V lost 1 base and J 6 bases, leaving 18 bases between the germline ends.